The 29 T cell receptor beta chains in this list originate from one sample, sequenced in a study of blood T cell repertoires in COVID-19. TCRdb keeps only in-frame clones here, not all; method: immunoSEQ multiplex PCR. The data show tens of thousands of clones, with less than 85% seen just once and around 5.8% held by the top ten. Material for sequencing was peripheral blood. These receptors were collected from a woman older than 75 with active or convalescent COVID-19.

The chain joins TRBV5-6 to TRBJ2-1; D remains ambiguous. Trimming left V 5 bases short and J 6 bases short, with 24 bases between. The CDR3 consists of 17 residues. The germline gives CDR1 SGHDT, CDR2 YYEEEE. The CDR3 DNA reads as TGTGCCAGCAGACTGAATAGTAGGCTAACCGACTCCAATGAGCAGTTCTTC. Translation: CASRLNSRLTDSNEQFF. Variable domain in full (rest from reference TRBV5-6 and TRBJ2-1): DAGVTQSPTHLIKTRGQQVTLRCSPKSGHDTVSWYQQALGQGPQFIFQYYEEEERQRGNFPDRFSGHQFPNYSSELNVNALLLGDSALYLCASRLNSRLTDSNEQFFGPGTRLTVL.

The chain employs TRBV18 and TRBJ1-4, with unresolved D. The CDR3 runs 14 residues. V was trimmed by 0 bases and J by 3 bases, leaving 5 bases between them. Germline V gives CDR1 KGHSH, CDR2 LQKENI. The CDR3 sequence: CASSPPQPNEKLFF. The CDR3 DNA sequence: TGTGCCAGCTCACCACCACAGCCTAATGAAAAACTGTTTTTT.

This chain uses TRBV3-1 (or the pseudogene TRBV3-2) with TRBJ2-7, with 7 bases aligning to TRBD1. The CDR3 extends over 14 amino acids. The trim removed 8 bases at V and 3 bases at J, leaving 10 bases unmatched. Germline CDR1 and CDR2: LGHDT and YNNKEL (reference sequence). CDR3 coding DNA: TGTGCCAGCTCCCCCGGGACAGTGTTCTACGAGCAGTACTTC. Encoded protein: CASSPGTVFYEQYF.

The chain recombines TRBV5-5 with TRBJ2-1; 9 bases map to TRBD1. V lost 3 bases to trimming and J lost 10 bases; unmatched junction nucleotides: 11. The CDR3 is 15 amino acids. Germline lookup yields CDR1 SGHKS and CDR2 YYEKEE (reference sequence). The CDR3: CASSWWGQGLGEQFF. DNA of the CDR3: TGTGCCAGCAGCTGGTGGGGACAGGGATTAGGGGAGCAGTTCTTC.

The chain recombines TRBV4-3 with TRBJ1-4, with D hard to call. The V end was cut by 4 bases, the J end by 5 bases, with 14 bases between. This CDR3 is built from 15 residues. In germline, CDR1 is LGHNA, CDR2 YSLEER. The CDR3 sequence: CASSLMSSQNEKLFF. DNA for the CDR3: TGCGCCAGCAGCCTCATGTCCAGTCAGAATGAAAAACTGTTTTTT.

The gene calls are TRBV11-2 and TRBJ2-5; no clear D. V lost 3 bases to trimming and J lost 4 bases, with 12 bases between them. The germline V gene has CDR1 SGHAT and CDR2 FQNNGV. CDR3 size: 14 residues. This chain's CDR3 is CASSFSGSGETQYF. CDR3 nucleotide sequence: TGTGCCAGCAGCTTCAGTGGGTCGGGAGAGACCCAGTACTTC.

The chain links TRBV25-1 to TRBJ2-1; 7 positions match TRBD2. Germline-derived CDR1 and CDR2 are MGHDK and SYGVNS. After removal of 3 bases from V and 7 bases from J, the junction contained 6 bases not matched to a gene. The CDR3 contains 14 residues. The CDR3 DNA reads as TGTGCCAGCAGTGACCCCGGGACTAAAAATGAGCAGTTCTTC. Its protein is CASSDPGTKNEQFF.

The chain employs TRBV7-2 and TRBJ1-5, with D perhaps TRBD1 (5 bases). V gave up 5 bases and J gave up 6 bases, with 11 bases separating them. The CDR3 runs 13 residues. The germline V gene has CDR1 SGHTA and CDR2 FQGNSA. CDR3 sequence reads: CASSPRGLQPQHF. Here the CDR3 DNA reads TGTGCCAGCAGCCCTCGGGGACTTCAGCCCCAGCATTTT.

This clone was counted between two and nine times. This chain links TRBV2 with TRBJ2-7, with 7 bases identical to TRBD2. V trimming: 2 bases; J trimming: 1 base; junction bases outside the gene matches: 5. The CDR3 has 15 amino acids. Germline CDR1 and CDR2: SNHLY and FYNNEI. The chain's CDR3 is CASSEFLAESYEQYF. In nucleotides, the CDR3 is TGTGCCAGCAGTGAATTCCTAGCGGAGTCCTACGAGCAGTACTTC.

The table lists this clone with a few counts. This chain uses TRBV3-1 (or the pseudogene TRBV3-2) with TRBJ1-1; D may be TRBD1 (6 bases). The V end was cut by 4 bases, the J end by 4 bases, with 10 bases between. This CDR3 has 13 residues. Germline V gives CDR1 LGHDT, CDR2 YNNKEL (reference sequence). In DNA form, the CDR3 reads TGTGCCAGCAGCCGCATCAGGGGCACTGAAGCTTTCTTT. Protein sequence: CASSRIRGTEAFF.

This clone was seen just once. This chain links TRBV13 with TRBJ2-5; D unclear. V was trimmed by 5 bases and J by 7 bases, leaving 8 bases between them. Looked up from germline, CDR1 is PRHDT and CDR2 is FYEKMQ (reference sequence). The CDR3 loop spans 11 amino acids. In DNA form, the CDR3 reads TGTGCCAGCAGCAACGAGTCGACCCAGTACTTC. Residues: CASSNESTQYF.

This sequence joins TRBV7-3 and TRBJ2-2; 10 positions match TRBD2. CDR1 and CDR2 (germline): SGHTA, FQGTGA. Trimming took 5 bases from V and 6 from J; bases not matched to a gene: 6. The CDR3 is made up of 15 amino acids. Written as DNA, the CDR3 is TGTGCCAGCAGCCGGGGACTAGCGAAGGCCGGGGAGCTGTTTTTT. This translates into CASSRGLAKAGELFF.

This clone has just one count. This sequence joins TRBV19 and TRBJ2-5; the match to TRBD2 covers 10 bases. CDR3 length equals 16 residues. CDR1 LNHDA and CDR2 SQIVND come from the germline V gene (reference sequence). The ends lost 5 bases at V and 2 bases at J; junction bases unmatched: 8. This CDR3 is CASSLTAGGIQETQYF. The CDR3 DNA sequence: TGTGCCAGTAGTCTCACAGCGGGGGGGATTCAAGAGACCCAGTACTTC.

The chain combines TRBV12-3 or TRBV12-4 with TRBJ2-7; possibly TRBD1 for D (5 bases). The CDR3 extends over 12 amino acids. V was trimmed by 2 bases and J by 3 bases, leaving 5 bases between them. CDR3 loop: CASSLQGYEQYF. The CDR3 bases are TGTGCCAGCAGTTTACAGGGCTACGAGCAGTACTTC.

The rearrangement uses TRBV18 and TRBJ2-7; TRBD1 is a possible D gene (6 bases). The CDR3 has 15 amino acids. Germline V lookup: CDR1 KGHSH, CDR2 LQKENI. V gave up 1 base and J gave up 3 bases, with 13 bases separating them. CDR3 sequence: CASSPRRTASYEQYF. DNA of the CDR3: TGTGCCAGCTCACCACGACGGACAGCGAGCTACGAGCAGTACTTC.

The CDR3 nucleotides are TGCAGCGTTAATCCAGGAACGGGGGCCAACGTCCTGACTTTC. Translation: CSVNPGTGANVLTF. The chain employs TRBV29-1 and TRBJ2-6; no reliable D call. The germline V gene encodes CDR1 SQVTM and CDR2 ANQGSEA. CDR3 length equals 14 residues. Trimming cost V 5 bases and J 4 bases, with 12 bases left between them.

This clone was counted once. The rearrangement links TRBV19 to TRBJ2-7; a weak D match, TRBD2 (5 bases). Trimming pared 3 bases from V and 3 bases from J, leaving 9 bases between. CDR3 length equals 13 residues. Germline assignment: CDR1 LNHDA and CDR2 SQIVND (reference sequence). The CDR3 nucleotides are TGTGCCAGTAGTATCTCTCGGGGCTACGAGCAGTACTTC. It codes for CASSISRGYEQYF. Full variable domain (missing parts from reference TRBV19 and TRBJ2-7): DGGITQSPKYLFRKEGQNVTLSCEQNLNHDAMYWYRQDPGQGLRLIYYSQIVNDFQKGDIAEGYSVSREKKESFPLTVTSAQKNPTAFYLCASSISRGYEQYFGPGTRLTVT.

This clone occurred a few times. V and J are TRBV7-9 and TRBJ1-1; no firm D call. V dropped 5 bases and J dropped 1 base, with 11 bases sitting between them. This CDR3 spans 14 amino acids. From germline, CDR1 is SEHNR and CDR2 FQNEAQ (reference sequence). The CDR3 region has the DNA TGTGCCAGCAGCCAGTGGCGGGAGAACACTGAAGCTTTCTTT. Its translation: CASSQWRENTEAFF.

This clone appeared once. V is TRBV7-2 and J is TRBJ1-1; possible D gene TRBD1, 6 bases. There are 13 residues in the CDR3. Trimming removed 2 bases from V and 5 bases from J, with 9 bases in between. Germline-derived CDR1 and CDR2 are SGHTA and FQGNSA. For the CDR3, the DNA is TGTGCCAGCAGCTTAAACAGGGAGACTGAAGCTTTCTTT. Residues: CASSLNRETEAFF.

The gene calls are TRBV6-5 and TRBJ1-2, with D maybe TRBD1 (5 bases). Per germline, CDR1 MNHEY and CDR2 SVGAGI. CDR3 size: 14 residues. The V and J ends lost 6 bases and 7 bases respectively, with 18 bases between them. CDR3 in amino acids: CASSRTLKGSGYTF. The CDR3 coding sequence is TGTGCCAGCAGCCGCACCCTCAAGGGGTCTGGCTACACCTTC.

The chain joins TRBV18 to TRBJ1-2, with 9 bases that match TRBD1. CDR1 and CDR2 from the germline V gene are KGHSH and LQKENI. V lost 6 bases to trimming and J lost 7 bases; unmatched junction nucleotides: 12. CDR3 length: 15 amino acids. The CDR3 DNA reads TGTGCCAGCTCCCATCCGGGGACAGGGCTAAGTGGCTACACCTTC. Translated: CASSHPGTGLSGYTF. Filled out from reference TRBV18 and TRBJ1-2, the complete variable domain reads NAGVMQNPRHLVRRRGQEARLRCSPMKGHSHVYWYRQLPEEGLKFMVYLQKENIIDESGMPKERFSAEFPKEGPSILRIQQVVRGDSAAYFCASSHPGTGLSGYTFGSGTRLTVV.

The sample holds a few counts of this clone. J is TRBJ2-1 and V is TRBV7-8, with D tentatively TRBD1 (5 bases). Per the germline V gene, CDR1 is SGHVS and CDR2 is FQNEAQ. This CDR3 region has 13 residues. Trimming took off 5 bases at V and 8 bases at J, with 13 bases between the two ends. The CDR3: CASSLNRGYEQFF. In nucleotides, the CDR3 is TGTGCCAGCAGCCTGAATAGGGGCTATGAGCAGTTCTTC.

This chain connects TRBV6-6 to TRBJ2-3, with 10 bases identical to TRBD2. Trimming at V came to 5 bases and at J to 5 bases, leaving 16 bases not matched to a gene. Germline CDR1 reads MNHNY; CDR2 reads SVGAGI (reference sequence). The CDR3 length is 18 residues. This CDR3 is CASSLFPGLARFIDTQYF. For the CDR3, the DNA is TGTGCCAGCAGTCTGTTTCCGGGACTAGCGAGATTCATAGATACGCAGTATTTT.

V usage is TRBV5-1 and J usage is TRBJ1-1; D might be TRBD1 (5 bases). The V and J ends lost 2 bases and 4 bases respectively, with 18 bases between them. CDR1 is SGHRS and CDR2 is YFSETQ in the germline V gene. CDR3 size: 16 residues. The CDR3 DNA reads TGCGCCAGCAGCTTCTCAGGGAGGCAATATAGCACTGAAGCTTTCTTT. Translating it yields CASSFSGRQYSTEAFF.

This clone has only one observation. Written as DNA, the CDR3 is TGTGCCAGCAGCCAGAGGGGGGGGTCCTATGGCTACACCTTC. Its protein product is CASSQRGGSYGYTF. This chain links TRBV7-2 with TRBJ1-2; weak D call: TRBD1 (6 bases). The CDR3 length is 14 residues. CDR1 is SGHTA, CDR2 FQGNSA, per germline. Trimming removed 5 bases from V and 4 bases from J, with 14 bases in between.

The gene calls are TRBV19 and TRBJ1-1; D not certain. Deletions cut 3 bases from V and 1 base from J, with 6 bases between. The CDR3 spans 13 residues. In germline, CDR1 is LNHDA, CDR2 SQIVND (reference sequence). CDR3 loop: CASSISGNTEAFF. The CDR3 bases are TGTGCCAGTAGTATTTCAGGGAACACTGAAGCTTTCTTT.

V and J are TRBV27 and TRBJ2-3; 10 nucleotides match TRBD2. The CDR3 has 18 amino acids. Per germline, CDR1 MNHEY and CDR2 SMNVEV (reference sequence). With 0 bases clipped from V and 8 bases from J, the junction kept 14 bases outside the gene matches. Here the CDR3 DNA reads TGTGCCAGCAGTTTATCACCCTGGCTAGCGGGGGCGTCGAGTACGCAGTATTTT. It encodes CASSLSPWLAGASSTQYF.

The V gene is TRBV7-2, the J gene TRBJ1-4, with unresolved D. V was clipped by 4 bases and J by 0 bases, with 9 bases between them. The V gene's germline CDR1 is SGHTA and CDR2 FQGNSA. The CDR3 contains 15 residues. CDR3 loop: CASSSDLATNEKLFF. Written as DNA, the CDR3 is TGTGCCAGCAGCTCAGACTTAGCAACTAATGAAAAACTGTTTTTT.

V gene TRBV11-2 combines with J gene TRBJ1-6; TRBD1 agrees at 9 bases. Unmatched junction bases numbered 11, after V lost 5 bases and J lost 9 bases. The CDR3 sequence is 16 residues long. Germline CDR1 is SGHAT and CDR2 is FQNNGV. CDR3 loop: CASSPGQGYRISPLHF. DNA for the CDR3: TGTGCCAGCAGCCCGGGACAGGGTTATAGGATTTCACCCCTCCACTTT.